This entry describes one T cell receptor (beta chain). Its matching antigen is unknown. Primers included in the PCR were 60 Vbeta and 13 Jbeta primers. Clones were read by immunoSEQ multiplex PCR, and TCRdb kept only the in-frame ones, dropping some. This sample has about 160,000 clones, with about four fifths found just once. These data originate in a study of cytomegalovirus exposure and HLA in healthy donors. Whole-study results and caveats: In a later analysis, specific HLA alleles were associated with 15,000 to 20,000 TCR beta sequences at a 0.05 false discovery rate.

The V gene end was trimmed by 4 bases and the J gene end by 6 bases; junction bases not matched to a gene: 3. Germline lookup yields CDR1 SEHNR and CDR2 FQNEAQ (reference sequence). The CDR3 sequence is 14 residues long. At collection, donors were nominally healthy, but unrecorded immune exposures were probable. This receptor was obtained from a woman in her 30s in good health and CMV-seropositive. The chain links TRBV7-9 to TRBJ1-6; 7 nucleotides align to TRBD1. Input material: PBMCs. CDR3 residues: CASSSTGANSPLHF. The CDR3, as DNA: TGTGCCAGCAGCTCAACAGGGGCTAATTCACCCCTCCACTTT.